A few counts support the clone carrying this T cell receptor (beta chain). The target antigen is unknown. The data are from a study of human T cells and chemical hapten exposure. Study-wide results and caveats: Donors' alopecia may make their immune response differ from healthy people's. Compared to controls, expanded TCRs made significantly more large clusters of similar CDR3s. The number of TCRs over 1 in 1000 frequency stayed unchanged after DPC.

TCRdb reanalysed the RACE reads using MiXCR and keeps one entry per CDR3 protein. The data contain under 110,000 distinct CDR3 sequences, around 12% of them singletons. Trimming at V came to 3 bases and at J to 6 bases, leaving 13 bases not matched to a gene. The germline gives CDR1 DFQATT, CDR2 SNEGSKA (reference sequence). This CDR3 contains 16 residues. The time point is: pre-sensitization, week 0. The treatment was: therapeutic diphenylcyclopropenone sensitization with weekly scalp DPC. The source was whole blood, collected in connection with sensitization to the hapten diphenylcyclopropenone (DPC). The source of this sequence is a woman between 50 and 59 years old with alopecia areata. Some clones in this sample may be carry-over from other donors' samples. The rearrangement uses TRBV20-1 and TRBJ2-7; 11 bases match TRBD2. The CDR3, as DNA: TGCAGTGCTAGGGATATGACTAGCGGGATAATAGGCGAGCAGTACTTC. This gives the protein CSARDMTSGIIGEQYF.